The entry below describes one T cell receptor beta chain. Some clones are missing from TCRdb's copy, which holds only in-frame ones; the method was immunoSEQ multiplex PCR. The sample contains some 690,000 clones, roughly 87% of which appear only once. V lost 7 bases, J lost 7 bases, and 10 bases stayed unmatched. There are 15 residues in the CDR3. The germline CDR1 and CDR2 sequences are MDHEN and SYDVKM. These data originate in a study of shared clonotypes between healthy human individuals. On the study more broadly: Each donor had three CD4 naive, three CD4 memory, two CD8 naive and one CD8 memory plate.

Healthy HIV-negative adults with no recent acute infections or vaccinations were recruited as donors. Sequenced: memory CD8+ T cells from PBMCs. Subset: CD45RO+ cells pooled with CCR7-negative TemRA cells. This chain connects TRBV28 to TRBJ2-4, with TRBD1 identical over 10 bases. The TCR sequence derives from a man between 18 and 35 years old in good health. Some clones in this sample may be carry-over from other donors' samples. CDR3 coding DNA: TGTGCCAGCAAAATAGACAGGGGGCCTTGGAACATTCAGTACTTC. Translation gives CASKIDRGPWNIQYF.